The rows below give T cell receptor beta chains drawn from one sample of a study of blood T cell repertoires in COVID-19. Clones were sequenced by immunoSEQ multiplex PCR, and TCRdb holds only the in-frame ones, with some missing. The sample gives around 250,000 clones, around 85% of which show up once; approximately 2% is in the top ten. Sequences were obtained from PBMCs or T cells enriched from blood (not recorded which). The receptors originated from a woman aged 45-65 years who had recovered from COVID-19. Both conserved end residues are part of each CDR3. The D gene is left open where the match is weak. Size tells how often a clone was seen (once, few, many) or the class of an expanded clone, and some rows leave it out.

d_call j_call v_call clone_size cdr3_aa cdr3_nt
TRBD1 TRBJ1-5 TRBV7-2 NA CASSPGQRWNQPQHF TGTGCCAGCAGCCCGGGACAGCGGTGGAATCAGCCCCAGCATTTT
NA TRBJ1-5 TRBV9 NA CASSVDGHPGQPQHF TGTGCCAGCAGCGTAGACGGACACCCCGGGCAGCCCCAGCATTTT
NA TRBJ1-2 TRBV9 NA CASSSADRTFYGYTF TGTGCCAGCAGCTCCGCCGACAGGACCTTCTATGGCTACACCTTC
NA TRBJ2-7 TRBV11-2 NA CASRTGNGPYEQYF TGTGCCAGCAGGACCGGGAACGGTCCCTACGAGCAGTACTTC
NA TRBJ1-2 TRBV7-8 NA CASSLVGAVGTGYTF TGTGCCAGCAGCTTAGTAGGAGCCGTTGGCACTGGCTACACCTTC
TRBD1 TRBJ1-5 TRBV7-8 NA CASSLYGTGVFGPQHF TGTGCCAGCAGCTTATACGGGACAGGGGTATTTGGGCCCCAGCATTTT
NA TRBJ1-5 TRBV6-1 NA CASSEFEGGNQPQHF TGTGCCAGCAGTGAGTTCGAGGGTGGCAATCAGCCCCAGCATTTT
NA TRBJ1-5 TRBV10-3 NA CAISESRVSGVLGRNQPQHF TGTGCCATCAGTGAGTCAAGAGTTTCGGGGGTTTTGGGGCGCAATCAGCCCCAGCATTTT
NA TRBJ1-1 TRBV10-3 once CAIISERGNTEAFF TGTGCCATCATTTCGGAGCGAGGGAACACTGAAGCTTTCTTT
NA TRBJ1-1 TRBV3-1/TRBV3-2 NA CASSQVGGNTEAFF TGTGCCAGCAGCCAAGTCGGTGGGAACACTGAAGCTTTCTTT
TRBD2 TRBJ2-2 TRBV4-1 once CASSQAGTSISGELFF TGCGCCAGCAGCCAAGCGGGGACTAGCATCAGCGGGGAGCTGTTTTTT
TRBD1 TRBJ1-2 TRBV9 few CASSADRANYGYTF TGTGCCAGCAGCGCGGACAGGGCTAACTATGGCTACACCTTC
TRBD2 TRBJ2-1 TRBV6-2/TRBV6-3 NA CASSARTREQFF TGTGCCAGCAGTGCCCGGACTAGGGAGCAGTTCTTC
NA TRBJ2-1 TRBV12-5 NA CASGTRTANEQFF TGTGCTAGTGGTACCCGGACAGCGAATGAGCAGTTCTTC
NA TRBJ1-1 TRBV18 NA CASSLRRVLGTEAFF TGTGCCAGCTCACTGCGGAGGGTCTTAGGCACTGAAGCTTTCTTT
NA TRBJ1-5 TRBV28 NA CASSLAGGSNQPQHF TGTGCCAGCAGTTTAGCGGGGGGAAGCAATCAGCCCCAGCATTTT
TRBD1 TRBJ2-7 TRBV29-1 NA CSVTGQGDEQYF TGCAGCGTTACGGGACAGGGTGACGAGCAGTACTTC
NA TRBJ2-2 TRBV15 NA CATSSTWYGELFF TGTGCCACCAGCAGTACATGGTACGGGGAGCTGTTTTTT
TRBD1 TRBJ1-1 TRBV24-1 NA CATSDSGTGNTEAFF TGTGCCACCAGTGATTCCGGGACAGGGAACACTGAAGCTTTCTTT
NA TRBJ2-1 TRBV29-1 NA CSVDTGRGNEQFF TGCAGCGTTGATACGGGCAGAGGGAATGAGCAGTTCTTC
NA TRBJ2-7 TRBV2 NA CASSALQGIYEQYF TGTGCCAGCAGTGCCCTTCAGGGGATCTACGAGCAGTACTTC
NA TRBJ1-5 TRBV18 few CASSPPGGSHQPQHF TGTGCCAGCTCACCACCAGGCGGGTCGCATCAGCCCCAGCATTTT
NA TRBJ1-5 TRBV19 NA CASSMADSNQPQHF TGTGCCAGTAGTATGGCAGATAGCAATCAGCCCCAGCATTTT
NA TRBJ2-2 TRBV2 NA CASRLDTGELFF TGTGCCAGCCGACTTGACACCGGGGAGCTGTTTTTT
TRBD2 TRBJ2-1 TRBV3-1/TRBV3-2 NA CASSLGTSGISSNEQFF TGTGCCAGCAGCCTTGGGACTAGCGGGATCTCGAGTAATGAGCAGTTCTTC
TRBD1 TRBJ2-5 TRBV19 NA CASSRYRGQETQYF TGTGCCAGTAGTAGGTACAGGGGCCAGGAGACCCAGTACTTC
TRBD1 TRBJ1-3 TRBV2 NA CASSLDRGPGNTIYF TGTGCCAGCAGTCTTGACAGGGGGCCTGGAAACACCATATATTTT
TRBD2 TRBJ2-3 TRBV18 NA CASSPLAGGTDTQYF TGTGCCAGCTCACCCCTAGCGGGAGGCACAGATACGCAGTATTTT
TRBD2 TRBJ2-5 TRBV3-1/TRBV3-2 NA CASSGRGGGRETQYF TGTGCCAGCAGCGGGCGCGGGGGAGGACGGGAGACCCAGTACTTC
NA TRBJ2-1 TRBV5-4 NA CASQRANNEQFF TGTGCCAGCCAGCGGGCCAACAATGAGCAGTTCTTC
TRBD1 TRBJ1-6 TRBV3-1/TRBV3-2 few CASSPGGGHNSPLHF TGTGCCAGCAGCCCGGGAGGGGGCCATAATTCACCCCTCCACTTT
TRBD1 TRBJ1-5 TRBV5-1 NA CASSLFGTANQPQHF TGCGCCAGCAGCTTGTTCGGGACAGCGAATCAGCCCCAGCATTTT
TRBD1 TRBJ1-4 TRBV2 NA CASTRDRNEKLFF TGTGCCAGCACCCGGGACAGGAATGAAAAACTGTTTTTT
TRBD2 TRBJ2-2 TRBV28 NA CATVAGGVGELFF TGTGCCACCGTAGCGGGAGGGGTCGGGGAGCTGTTTTTT
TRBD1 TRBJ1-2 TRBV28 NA CASKTGGTYGYTF TGTGCCAGCAAGACAGGGGGTACCTATGGCTACACCTTC
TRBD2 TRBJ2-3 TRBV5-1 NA CASSSSQVAGGVSDTQYF TGCGCCAGCAGCTCGTCCCAGGTAGCGGGAGGAGTCTCAGATACGCAGTATTTT
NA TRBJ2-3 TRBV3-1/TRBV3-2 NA CASSQDPTTDTQYF TGTGCCAGCAGCCAAGATCCAACTACAGATACGCAGTATTTT
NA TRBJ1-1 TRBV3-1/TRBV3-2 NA CASSPYLEGEAFF TGTGCCAGCAGCCCATACCTCGAGGGTGAAGCTTTCTTT
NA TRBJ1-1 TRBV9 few CASSLSGGGVSEAFF TGTGCCAGCAGCCTCTCGGGGGGGGGCGTCTCTGAAGCTTTCTTT
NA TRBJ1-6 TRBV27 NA CASRTANNSPLHF TGTGCCAGCAGGACAGCTAATAATTCACCCCTCCACTTT
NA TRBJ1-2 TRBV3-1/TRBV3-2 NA CASSRGSLNYGYTF TGTGCCAGCAGCCGAGGGAGTCTCAACTATGGCTACACCTTC
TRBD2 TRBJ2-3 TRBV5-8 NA CASSPGLAGATDTQYF TGTGCCAGCAGCCCGGGACTAGCGGGAGCCACAGATACGCAGTATTTT
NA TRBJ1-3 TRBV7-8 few CASSPREAGRGNTIYF TGTGCCAGCAGCCCCCGGGAGGCAGGGAGAGGAAACACCATATATTTT
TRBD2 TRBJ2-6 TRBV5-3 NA CAFHRGGLAYSGANVLTF TGTGCCTTCCACAGGGGGGGACTAGCGTACTCTGGGGCCAACGTCCTGACTTTC
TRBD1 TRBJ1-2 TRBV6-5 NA CASSQTGGVNGYTF TGTGCCAGCAGCCAAACAGGGGGCGTGAATGGCTACACCTTC
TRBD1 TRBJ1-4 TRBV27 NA CASSSPRDRENEKLFF TGTGCCAGCAGTTCGCCTCGGGACAGGGAAAATGAAAAACTGTTTTTT